Shown below are 7 T cell receptor beta chains from a single sample sequenced in a study of radiation and T cells in renal cell carcinoma (dated by TCRdb to about 2020). Library preparation was by the immunoSEQ multiplex PCR assay. TCRdb holds this immuneACCESS table with in-frame rearrangements only. Some clones are missing; in checked studies, unresolved V genes explain under half, and the rest has no known cause. This sample gives about 150,000 clones in total; 88% of them show up just once. The ten largest clones add up to around 12% of the sample. The time point label, as the study defines it: baseline pretreatment blood. The treatment or condition label, read with the paper, signifies: 15 Gy SBRT to primary tumor, nephrectomy 4 weeks later. The sample was blood, taken from a patient whose treatment included radiotherapy and nephrectomy. The receptor source for this set is a woman between 50 and 59 years old with renal cell carcinoma.

V usage is TRBV5-4 and J usage is TRBJ2-5; TRBD2 matches at 13 bases. CDR1 and CDR2 from the germline V gene are SGHNT and YYREEE (reference sequence). With 3 bases clipped from V and 5 bases from J, the junction kept 7 bases outside the gene matches. The CDR3 runs 16 residues. This CDR3 reads CASSSETSGGFETQYF. For the CDR3, the DNA is TGTGCCAGCAGCTCTGAGACTAGCGGGGGGTTTGAGACCCAGTACTTC.

The chain uses TRBV7-2 and TRBJ2-4, with TRBD1 matching over 8 bases. Germline loops: CDR1 SGHTA, CDR2 FQGNSA. V trimming: 5 bases; J trimming: 1 base; junction bases outside the gene matches: 13. This CDR3 region has 18 residues. The CDR3 protein is CASSTQARGLKAKNIQYF. Written as DNA, the CDR3 is TGTGCCAGCAGCACCCAGGCCAGGGGGCTAAAGGCCAAAAACATTCAGTACTTC.

CDR3 in DNA: TGTGCCAGCAGCCCCCCTGGGGGCAGTAGCTCACATTCACCCCTCCACTTT. Its protein is CASSPPGGSSSHSPLHF. The chain uses TRBV5-4 and TRBJ1-6; tentative D call: TRBD1 (6 bases). Between the trimmed V and J ends, which lost 4 bases and 8 bases, there was a span of 22 bases. Germline CDR1 reads SGHNT; CDR2 reads YYREEE (reference sequence). The CDR3 extends over 17 amino acids.

V and J are TRBV21-1 and TRBJ2-5; the D call in the table, TRBD1, was not verified against the DNA. TRBV21-1 is noted as a pseudogene. The CDR3 extends over 14 amino acids. CDR3: CASSIRQGAKTQYF. CDR3 in DNA: TGTGCCAGCAGCATTCGACAGGGGGCAAAGACCCAGTACTTC.

The genes are TRBV5-6 and TRBJ1-4; the D gene is possibly TRBD1 (6 bases). The CDR3 loop spans 16 amino acids. V gave up 4 bases and J gave up 6 bases, with 19 bases separating them. Germline CDR1 reads SGHDT; CDR2 reads YYEEEE. The CDR3 DNA is TGTGCCAGCAGCCGACTGGGGGCAGGGCTAGATGAAAAACTGTTTTTT. Translating it yields CASSRLGAGLDEKLFF.

The chain employs TRBV2 and TRBJ1-4; D is uncertain. Germline V gene data show CDR1 as SNHLY and CDR2 as FYNNEI. The ends were cut back, 4 bases at V and 7 bases at J, with 13 bases in the middle. The CDR3 spans 14 residues. The CDR3 DNA sequence: TGTGCCAGCAGTGCTGGCAGGTTGGGTGAAAAACTGTTTTTT. Translated, it gives CASSAGRLGEKLFF.

CDR3 residues: CASSESAGPYGYTF. The CDR3 nucleotides are TGTGCCAGCAGTGAAAGCGCAGGGCCCTATGGCTACACCTTC. The rearrangement links TRBV6-1 to TRBJ1-2, with D possibly being TRBD1 (5 bases). CDR3 length: 14 residues. Per the germline V gene, CDR1 is MNHNS and CDR2 is SASEGT. V was cut by 2 bases and J by 4 bases, with 11 bases left in between.